This TCR beta chain was sequenced in a study of blood T cell repertoires in COVID-19. Across the study: Sites across the United States, Italy and Spain contributed samples from acute and convalescent COVID-19.

Membership in each cohort depended on participant-reported clinical history. Authors' analysis steps: Quantification of nucleated cells was approximated via reference gene primer amplification. Clones were read by immunoSEQ multiplex PCR, and TCRdb kept only the in-frame ones, dropping some. V and J calls plus clone size are reproduced from that table; the DNA served to infer D and trimming. The data contain approximately 220,000 clones, under 90% of them singletons. The ends lost 6 bases at V and 3 bases at J; junction bases unmatched: 5. This CDR3 has 15 residues. The germline V gene encodes CDR1 MGHDK and CDR2 SYGVNS.

V and J are TRBV25-1 and TRBJ2-2; 9 nucleotides agree with TRBD2. The sample comprised PBMCs or T cells enriched from blood (not recorded which). The sequence was collected from a woman aged 40 to 50 who had been exposed to COVID-19. The CDR3 protein is CASRGRGGDTGELFF. CDR3 nucleotides: TGTGCCAGCAGAGGGCGGGGGGGCGACACCGGGGAGCTGTTTTTT. Drawing the rest from reference TRBV25-1 and TRBJ2-2, the complete variable domain is EADIYQTPRYLVIGTGKKITLECSQTMGHDKMYWYQQDPGMELHLIHYSYGVNSTEKGDLSSESTVSRIRTEHFPLTLESARPSHTSQYLCASRGRGGDTGELFFGEGSRLTVL.